The clone carrying this T cell receptor beta chain has a handful of counts. The CDR3 totals 15 residues. In germline, CDR1 is SGHVS, CDR2 FNYEAQ. The J segment lost 5 bases and the V segment lost 2 bases, leaving 9 bases of the junction unmatched. The data are from a study of blood T cell repertoires in COVID-19. Across the whole study: The analysed material was cDNA or gDNA that came from T cells, B-cell-depleted T cells, or PBMCs.

Assay used: immunoSEQ multiplex PCR; TCRdb lists only in-frame clones, some missing. The sample lists 110,000 or so clones, roughly 76% seen once, with 8% to 9.5% in the top ten. The clonotype was recovered from a woman aged 65 to 85 with acute or convalescent COVID-19. V and J are TRBV7-6 and TRBJ2-7; TRBD2 agrees at 7 bases. Sample: peripheral blood. CDR3 in amino acids: CASSLSGLGRHEQYF. CDR3 DNA sequence: TGTGCCAGCAGCTTATCTGGACTAGGCCGACACGAGCAGTACTTC.